This T cell receptor (beta chain) emerged from a study of T cell responses to AZD1222 COVID-19 vaccine. Notes on this clone: Antigen: not known.

Only in-frame clones appear in the TCRdb table, and some are missing; sequencing was by immunoSEQ multiplex PCR. The sample has about 110,000 clones; nearly 90% are singletons. Findings and caveats of the study: Two doses of AZD1222 preceded a rise in Spike-specific TCR breadth and depth.

Germline CDR1 and CDR2: SGHRS and YFSETQ. There are 14 residues in the CDR3. Between the trimmed V and J ends, which lost 7 bases and 6 bases, there was a span of 16 bases. The source material was peripheral blood, sampled on day 0 of MenACWY control vaccination. The chain carries TRBV5-1 and TRBJ2-2, with D possibly called TRBD1 or TRBD2 (5 bases each). This clonotype originated in an adult in good health. The CDR3 loop is CASRPGPLSGELFF. As DNA, the CDR3 is TGCGCCAGCCGCCCGGGACCCCTCTCCGGGGAGCTGTTTTTT.